This TCR beta chain was obtained from a study of blood T cell repertoires in COVID-19 (dated by TCRdb to the early 2020s). For the wider study: The collaborator samples originated in the United States, Italy and Spain and spanned the acute and convalescent phases of COVID-19. Sample metadata almost always included a de-identified subject ID, COVID-19 status, age in years and sex. The repertoires were made available in a free public database intended to serve as a resource for research on the immune response to SARS-CoV-2. The material from the prospective study consisted of cDNA or gDNA derived from T cells, B-cell-depleted T cells, or PBMCs. Where available, HLA class I and class II types were taken from metadata supplied by the sample provider and were not determined by assay-based typing. The dataset comprised deeply sampled blood TCRbeta repertoires from subjects exposed to, actively infected with, or recovered from COVID-19. The samples were drawn from the first 160 participants of the ongoing ImmuneRACE study and from about 1,200 subjects provided by 6 global collaborators. General conclusions and limits of the study: The amount of clinical and demographic metadata varied by source and participant and was provided uncurated.

TCRbeta CDR3 regions were amplified from genomic DNA by means of the immunoSEQ Assay, a bias-controlled multiplex PCR. The authors processed their data as follows. Nucleated cell counts per sample were estimated from amplification of reference gene primers within the assay. Sequence reads were collapsed and filtered to measure the absolute abundance of every unique TCRbeta CDR3 rearrangement. For each sample, productive Simpson clonality was calculated by taking the square root of Simpson's diversity index across productive rearrangements. TCRdb retrieved this table from immuneACCESS and kept in-frame rearrangements only. Not all clones are present; in checked studies, unresolved V genes account for under half, and no reason is known for the remainder. The DNA was the basis for D and trimming; V, J and clone size are from that table. The sample data list about 80,000 clones, and approximately 82% of these were observed just once. Clones ranked in the top ten supply approximately 39% of the sample.

Trimming leaves V shorter by 4 bases and J shorter by 3 bases, with the junction holding 4 bases beyond the gene matches. CDR1 and CDR2, per the germline V gene, are SNHLY and FYNNEI. The CDR3 runs 14 residues from the cysteine to the phenylalanine. Only the CDR3 DNA stays, 42 bases, in frame from base 1. Collaborating institutions collected whole blood in K2EDTA tubes following their own protocols. Collaborator samples were shipped for TCRbeta analysis as frozen whole blood, isolated PBMCs, or DNA extracted from either sample type. Notes on this clone: It lacks a known antigen. No base quality values were provided; no much bigger clone lies one nucleotide off.

The receptor's source is a woman in her seventies with acute or convalescent COVID-19. The V gene is TRBV2 and the J gene is TRBJ2-7; the central 9 bases match TRBD2. What was sequenced was peripheral blood. The CDR3 sequence is CASSVLSGSYEQYF. The DNA sequence reads TGTGCCAGCAGTGTACTTAGCGGGAGCTACGAGCAGTACTTC. The reference TRBV2 and TRBJ2-7 proteins fill in what lies around the CDR3, so the full variable domain reads EPEVTQTPSHQVTQMGQEVILRCVPISNHLYFYWYRQILGQKVEFLVSFYNNEISEKSEIFDDQFSVERPDGSNFTLKIRSTKLEDSAMYFCASSVLSGSYEQYFGPGTRLTVT.